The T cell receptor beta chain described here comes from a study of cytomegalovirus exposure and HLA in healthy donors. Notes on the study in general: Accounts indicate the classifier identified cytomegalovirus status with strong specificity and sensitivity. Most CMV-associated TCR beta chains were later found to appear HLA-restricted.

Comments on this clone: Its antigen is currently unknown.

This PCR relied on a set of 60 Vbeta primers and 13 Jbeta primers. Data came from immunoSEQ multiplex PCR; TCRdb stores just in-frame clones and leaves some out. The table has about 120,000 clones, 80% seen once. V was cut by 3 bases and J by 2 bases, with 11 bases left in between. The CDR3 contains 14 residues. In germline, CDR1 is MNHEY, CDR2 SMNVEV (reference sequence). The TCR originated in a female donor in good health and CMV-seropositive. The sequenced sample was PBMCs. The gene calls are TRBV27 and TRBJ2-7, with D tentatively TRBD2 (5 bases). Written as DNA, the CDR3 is TGTGCCAGCAGTTTCAGCGGACCCACCTACGAGCAGTACTTC. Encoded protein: CASSFSGPTYEQYF.